This T cell receptor beta chain emerged from a study of CD8 T cells in ankylosing spondylitis. Study conclusions and caveats: CD8+ by phenotype, disease-linked clones were relatively rare in peripheral blood. Characteristic of ankylosing spondylitis blood, it appeared, was a TCR beta motif comprising fewer than 10 highly homologous variants. Disease-associated clones were reportedly significantly overrepresented in matched ankylosing spondylitis synovial fluid.

V gave up 3 bases and J gave up 7 bases, with 21 bases separating them. Germline V CDR1 and CDR2: SGHVT, SQSDAQ. The CDR3 covers 17 residues. Concerning this clonotype itself: Its antigen is unknown.

Libraries for TCR beta were made by quantitative 5'-RACE with molecular barcodes. TCRdb re-derived calls from the 5' RACE reads in MiXCR, one entry per CDR3 protein. The sample records around 340,000 distinct CDR3 sequences, 20% being singletons. The specimen sequenced was blood, either unsorted or a sorted T cell fraction (not recorded which). This chain uses TRBV7-4 with TRBJ2-2; no clear D gene. This sequence originates from a male donor with ankylosing spondylitis or in good health (not recorded which). The CDR3 protein is CASSFGDPPRCGGELFF. CDR3 bases: TGTGCCAGCAGCTTTGGAGACCCCCCAAGGTGCGGCGGGGAGCTGTTTTTT.